This record looks at one TCR beta chain sequence and its context. The germline V gene has CDR1 MNHNY and CDR2 SVGAGI (reference sequence). This CDR3 has 15 amino acids. The ends were cut back, 6 bases at V and 2 bases at J, with 16 bases in the middle. These data originate in a study of cytomegalovirus exposure and HLA in healthy donors. Amplification used 60 Vbeta primers and 13 Jbeta primers. Clones were read by immunoSEQ multiplex PCR, and TCRdb kept only the in-frame ones, dropping some. The profile covers 99,000 or so clones, with 76% appearing a single time and about 7.5% taken by the ten largest.

The material sequenced was PBMCs. This TCR was recovered from a man in his forties or fifties in good health and CMV-seropositive. J is TRBJ2-5 and V is TRBV6-6, with a possible D match to TRBD2 (5 bases). Here the CDR3 DNA reads TGTGCCAGCAGACCAACTGGACTTATTCAAGAGACCCAGTACTTC. Its translation: CASRPTGLIQETQYF.